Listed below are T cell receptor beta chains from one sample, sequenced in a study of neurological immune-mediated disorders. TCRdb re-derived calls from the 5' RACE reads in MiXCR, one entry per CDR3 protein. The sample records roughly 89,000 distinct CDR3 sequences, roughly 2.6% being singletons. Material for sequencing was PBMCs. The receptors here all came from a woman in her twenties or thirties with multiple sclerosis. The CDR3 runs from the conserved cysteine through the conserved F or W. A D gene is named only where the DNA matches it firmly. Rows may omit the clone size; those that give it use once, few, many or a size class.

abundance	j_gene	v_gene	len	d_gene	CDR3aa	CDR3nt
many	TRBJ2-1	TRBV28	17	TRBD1	CASSYGGSGQGDNEQFF	TGTGCCAGCAGTTATGGAGGATCGGGACAGGGCGACAATGAGCAGTTCTTC
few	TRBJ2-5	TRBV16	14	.	CASSHPGGPETQYF	TGTGCCAGCAGCCACCCCGGGGGTCCAGAGACCCAGTACTTC
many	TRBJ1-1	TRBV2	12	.	CASRVRDTEAFF	TGTGCCAGCAGGGTTAGGGACACTGAAGCTTTCTTT
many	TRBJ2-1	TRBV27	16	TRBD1	CASSPGQGAPYNEQFF	TGTGCCAGCAGTCCGGGACAGGGGGCCCCCTACAATGAGCAGTTCTTC
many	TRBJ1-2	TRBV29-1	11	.	CSADSFYGYTF	TGCAGCGCGGACAGCTTCTATGGCTACACCTTC
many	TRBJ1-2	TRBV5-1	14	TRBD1	CASSDTGENYGYTF	TGCGCCAGCAGCGATACAGGGGAAAACTATGGCTACACCTTC
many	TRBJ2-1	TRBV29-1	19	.	CSVEDHYDIVASSYNEQFF	TGCAGCGTTGAAGATCACTATGACATAGTAGCCAGCTCCTACAATGAGCAGTTCTTC
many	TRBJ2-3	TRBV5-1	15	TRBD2	CASSFLAGAADTQYF	TGCGCCAGCAGCTTCCTAGCGGGAGCAGCAGATACGCAGTATTTT
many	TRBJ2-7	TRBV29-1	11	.	CSVQSGDEQYF	TGCAGCGTCCAGTCAGGGGACGAGCAGTACTTC
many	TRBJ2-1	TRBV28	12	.	CASSQGYNEQFF	TGTGCCAGCAGTCAGGGATACAATGAGCAGTTCTTC
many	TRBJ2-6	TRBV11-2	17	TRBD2	CASSLDRAGAGANVLTF	TGTGCCAGCAGCTTAGATAGGGCGGGAGCTGGGGCCAACGTCCTGACTTTC
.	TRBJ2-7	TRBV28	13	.	CASSWGERYEQYF	TGTGCCAGCAGCTGGGGGGAACGCTACGAGCAGTACTTC
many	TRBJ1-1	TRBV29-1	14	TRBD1	CSVAGQGLSTEAFF	TGCAGCGTTGCCGGACAGGGGCTGAGCACTGAAGCTTTCTTT
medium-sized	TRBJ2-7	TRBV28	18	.	CASSLSGYGPISSYEQYF	TGTGCCAGCAGTTTATCAGGCTACGGGCCCATCAGCTCCTACGAGCAGTACTTC
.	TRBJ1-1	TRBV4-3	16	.	CASSLTFGWGDTEAFF	TGCGCCAGCAGCCTCACCTTTGGGTGGGGCGACACTGAAGCTTTCTTT
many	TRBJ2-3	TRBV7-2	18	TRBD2	CASSLDFISGTSTDTQYF	TGTGCCAGCAGCTTAGATTTTATAAGCGGGACTAGCACAGATACGCAGTATTTT
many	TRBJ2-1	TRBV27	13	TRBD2	CASSQTSRNEQFF	TGTGCCAGCAGTCAGACTAGCAGGAATGAGCAGTTCTTC
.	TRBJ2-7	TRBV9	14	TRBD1	CASSSSGTDHEQYF	TGTGCCAGCAGCTCGTCCGGGACAGATCACGAGCAGTACTTC
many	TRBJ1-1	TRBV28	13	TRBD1	CASSFRDRAEAFF	TGTGCCAGCAGTTTTCGAGACAGGGCTGAAGCTTTCTTT
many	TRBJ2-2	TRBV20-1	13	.	CSAIFGGTGELFF	TGCAGTGCTATCTTTGGGGGTACCGGGGAGCTGTTTTTT
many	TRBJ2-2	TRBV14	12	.	CASSQEGVQLFF	TGTGCCAGCAGCCAAGAGGGAGTCCAGCTGTTTTTT
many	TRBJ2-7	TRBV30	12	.	CAWSQSQYEQYF	TGTGCCTGGAGCCAATCTCAGTACGAGCAGTACTTC
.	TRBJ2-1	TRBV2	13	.	CASSEMGQVEQFF	TGTGCCAGCAGTGAAATGGGGCAAGTTGAGCAGTTCTTC
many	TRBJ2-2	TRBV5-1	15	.	CASSLPAANTGELFF	TGCGCCAGCAGCTTGCCAGCGGCGAACACCGGGGAGCTGTTTTTT
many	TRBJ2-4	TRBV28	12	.	CASSLPGIIQYF	TGTGCCAGCAGTTTACCCGGGATAATTCAGTACTTC
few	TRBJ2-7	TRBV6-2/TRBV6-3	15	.	CASSYKGREPYEQYF	TGTGCCAGCAGTTACAAGGGCAGGGAGCCGTACGAGCAGTACTTC
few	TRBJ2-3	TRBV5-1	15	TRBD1	CASSLLQGATDTQYF	TGCGCCAGCAGCTTGTTACAGGGGGCCACAGATACGCAGTATTTT
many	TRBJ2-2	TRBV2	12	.	CASFMVLGELFF	TGTGCCAGTTTCATGGTTCTCGGGGAGCTGTTTTTT
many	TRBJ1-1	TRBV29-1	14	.	CSVEGEQGRNEAFF	TGCAGCGTTGAAGGTGAACAGGGCCGAAACGAAGCTTTCTTT
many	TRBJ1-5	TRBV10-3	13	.	CAISVLGHQPQHF	TGTGCCATCAGTGTACTGGGGCATCAGCCCCAGCATTTT
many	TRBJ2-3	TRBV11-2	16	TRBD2	CASSLAQLAGWDTQYF	TGTGCCAGCAGCTTAGCGCAACTAGCGGGATGGGATACGCAGTATTTT
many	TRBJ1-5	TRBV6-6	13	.	CASSYSTERPQHF	TGTGCCAGCAGTTACTCGACGGAAAGGCCCCAGCATTTT
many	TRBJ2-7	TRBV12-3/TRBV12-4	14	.	CASSFGGNDYEQYF	TGTGCCAGCAGCTTCGGTGGGAACGACTACGAGCAGTACTTC
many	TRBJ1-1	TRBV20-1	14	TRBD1	CSASHRGMGTEAFF	TGCAGTGCTAGTCACAGGGGAATGGGCACTGAAGCTTTCTTT
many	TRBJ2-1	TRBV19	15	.	CASSRAGSSYNEQFF	TGTGCCAGTAGTCGGGCGGGGTCCTCCTACAATGAGCAGTTCTTC
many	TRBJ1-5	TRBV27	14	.	CASSLEGGNQPQHF	TGTGCCAGCAGTTTAGAGGGGGGCAATCAGCCCCAGCATTTT
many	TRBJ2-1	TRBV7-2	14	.	CASSPGPDDNEQFF	TGTGCCAGCAGTCCGGGACCAGATGACAATGAGCAGTTCTTC